This T cell receptor beta chain was sequenced for a study of OX40 agonist ivuxolimab in advanced cancers. With respect to the entire study: Ivuxolimab, which targeted the costimulatory receptor OX40 (CD134), was an agonistic, fully human IgG2 monoclonal antibody. Patients were allowed to have had prior anti-PD-1, anti-PD-L1 or anti-CTLA-4 therapy, and 30% to 50% of the dose-escalation patients had previously received checkpoint inhibitors. Intravenous ivuxolimab was administered to patients every 2 weeks at six dose levels: 0.01, 0.1, 0.3, 1.5, 3 and 10 mg/kg. The dose-escalation cohort was almost 85% male with a mean age of about 60 years, ranging from roughly 23 to 79. The paper reports the monotherapy dose-escalation portion (N ≈ 50 patients) of the phase I ivuxolimab trial. The purpose of peripheral TCRbeta sequencing was to test whether ivuxolimab changed TCR sequence diversity and led to clonal T-cell expansion. Partial responses were achieved by three dose-escalation patients, of whom one had hepatocellular carcinoma and two had cutaneous melanoma. Of the 50 to 55 patients in dose escalation, 19 had hepatocellular carcinoma, approximately 15 had melanoma, 9 had renal cell carcinoma and 9 had head and neck cancer. The full study reports these points: Low levels of normalized T-cell clonal expansion were also seen in some nonresponding patients. Clonal expansion of both CD4+ and CD8+ blood T cells was observed from baseline to week 6 at doses 0.1 to 3.0 mg/kg. After ivuxolimab, expanded clones were on average more numerous among CD8+ T cells than among CD4+ T cells. Partial responders in the 0.1-3.0 mg/kg groups had among the lowest normalized peripheral clonal expansion, especially among CD8+ T cells. Antigen specificity was not determined for the clonally expanded peripheral T cells.

Genomic DNA was isolated from the sorted cells so that the TCRbeta CDR3 region could be sequenced. The immunoSEQ Assay was used to sequence the TCRbeta CDR3 regions. TCRdb provides this immuneACCESS table in a form limited to in-frame rearrangements. Some clones are lacking; in checked studies, under half of them reflect an unresolved V gene, and why the rest are absent is not known. Present in this sample are tens of thousands of clones, over 70% of which were seen just once. 32% of the sample is taken by the ten largest. The CDR3 covers 13 residues, taking in both the cysteine and the phenylalanine. The read is trimmed to its CDR3 DNA, 39 bases read in frame from base 1. A distance of 9 bases separates the germline ends of V and J, which lose 3 bases and 4 bases respectively. Per the germline V gene (reference sequence), LNHDA is the CDR1 and SQIVND is the CDR2. With regard to this clone: No antigen is known for it. Qualities for individual bases were not recorded, and no much larger clone is one base off.

Patients with a history of autoimmune disease or receiving systemic immunosuppression were excluded from the trial. Peripheral blood for TCR sequencing was drawn from every dose cohort at baseline, at cycle 4 day 1 and at cycle 7 day 1. The samples were drawn from a first-in-human, open-label, multicenter phase I dose-escalation trial of ivuxolimab. Adults with locally advanced or metastatic melanoma, renal cell, hepatocellular, or head and neck squamous cell carcinoma were enrolled in the trial. Before TCR sequencing, CD4+ T cells and CD8+ T cells were sorted from peripheral blood as separate populations.

The source was CD4+ or CD8+ T cells sorted from blood, collected in a trial of the OX40 agonist ivuxolimab. The clonotype originates from an adult with an advanced solid tumor such as melanoma, head and neck, liver or kidney cancer. This sequence uses TRBV19 and TRBJ1-2, with no reliable assignment of the D segment. The nucleotide sequence reads as follows: TGTGCCAGTAGTATGTCTGGCGCCTATGGCTACACCTTC. Its protein product is CASSMSGAYGYTF.